This T cell receptor beta chain was captured by sequencing in a study of shared T cell receptors in the human thymus. Sequenced by immunoSEQ multiplex PCR; TCRdb stores in-frame clones only, minus some. The sample lists under 450,000 clones, 95% occurring once. V lost 3 bases, J lost 3 bases, and 5 bases stayed unmatched. The CDR3 is made up of 15 amino acids. Germline V CDR1 and CDR2: SQVTM, ANQGSEA. The material sequenced was thymocytes. The TCR was taken from a human donor. V and J are TRBV29-1 and TRBJ2-1, with TRBD1 matching over 10 bases. Written as DNA, the CDR3 is TGCAGCGTTGAGTTCCGGACAGGGGGCTACAATGAGCAGTTCTTC. This translates into CSVEFRTGGYNEQFF.